Sequencing of this T cell receptor beta chain was carried out in a study of T-cell reconstitution after alpha-beta-depleted transplantation in children. Per germline, CDR1 MNHEY and CDR2 SVGAGI. This CDR3 spans 13 amino acids. V was cut by 6 bases and J by 6 bases, with 14 bases left in between. This clonotype has ten or more counts. Unique molecular identifiers were incorporated during preparation of the TCRbeta library. TCRdb reprocessed the PCR reads with MiXCR, giving one entry per CDR3 protein. The data contain around 340,000 distinct CDR3 sequences, 10% to 15% of them seen just once; the ten biggest clones take up 4% to 5.5%.

The sample was PBMCs, taken from the stem cell graft. The rearrangement uses TRBV6-5 and TRBJ1-1, with D possibly TRBD1 on 6 matching bases. The origin of this receptor is a human donor who donated a stem cell graft to a child with Fanconi anemia. As DNA, the CDR3 is TGTGCCAGCAGCCCCATAGGGGGGTCTGAAGCTTTCTTT. Translated, it gives CASSPIGGSEAFF.